The entry below describes one TCR beta chain. Its antigen is still unknown. The data were obtained in a study of T cells expressing NK-cell markers. In the study overall: Eight donors were sequenced, seven testing HCMV-seropositive and one testing seronegative.

Study-wide findings and caveats: CD8+ T cells in roughly six donors included dominant NKG2C+ clonotypes at roughly 1.0-7.5%.

cDNA encoding TCR beta was synthesized via 5'RACE template switching incorporating UMIs. From the 5' RACE reads, TCRdb lists one entry per CDR3 protein and no DNA. The sample spans roughly 390,000 distinct CDR3 sequences; the ten largest clones claim around 4.9%. CDR1 and CDR2 from the germline V gene are SGHTA and FQGNSA. The CDR3 runs to 15 residues. The chain uses TRBV7-2 and TRBJ1-6. The sequence was obtained from a man aged 18-70 years in good health. Sample: blood T cells: a sorted CD56 or NKG2C T cell subset, CD4+ or CD8+ T cells, or bulk PBMC T cells (not recorded which). The CDR3 protein is CASSTQRHYNSPLHF.